These 10 T cell receptor beta chains share one sample of origin, sequenced in a study of blood T cell repertoires in COVID-19. Profiled with immunoSEQ multiplex PCR; TCRdb holds only in-frame clones, not every one. The sample records tens of thousands of clones, 85% to 90% being singletons. Sequenced material: peripheral blood. Receptors were obtained from a human donor in a cohort sampled during active COVID-19.

Only one count was recorded for this clone. This chain joins TRBV4-2 and TRBJ2-1; 8 positions agree with TRBD2. The germline gives CDR1 LGHNA, CDR2 YNFKEQ. The CDR3 has 17 amino acids. Trimming at V came to 0 bases and at J to 3 bases, leaving 7 bases not matched to a gene. DNA for the CDR3: TGTGCCAGCAGCCAAGACTGGACTAGCTCCATCTACAATGAGCAGTTCTTC. Its protein product is CASSQDWTSSIYNEQFF.

J is TRBJ2-7 and V is TRBV7-2; tentative D call: TRBD2 (6 bases). Germline-derived CDR1 and CDR2 are SGHTA and FQGNSA. Trimming removed 5 bases at V and 5 bases at J, with 16 bases between. The CDR3 spans 14 residues. In nucleotides, the CDR3 is TGTGCCAGCAGCCCCTTCATGACGGGGGACGAGCAGTACTTC. This codes for CASSPFMTGDEQYF.

This chain uses TRBV4-3 with TRBJ2-7, with D uncertain. The CDR3 length is 17 residues. Per the germline V gene, CDR1 is LGHNA and CDR2 is YSLEER. V dropped 1 base and J dropped 0 bases, with 16 bases sitting between them. CDR3 in amino acids: CASSQVVAPWSSYEQYF. For the CDR3, the DNA is TGCGCCAGCAGCCAAGTAGTGGCCCCTTGGAGCTCCTACGAGCAGTACTTC.

V and J are TRBV12-3 or TRBV12-4 and TRBJ1-2; TRBD1 might be the D (5 bases). Deletions cut 6 bases from V and 6 bases from J, with 14 bases between. The CDR3 is 13 amino acids. The CDR3 coding sequence is TGTGCCAGCAGCATTCGGACAACAGATGGCTACACCTTC. This sequence encodes CASSIRTTDGYTF.

V usage is TRBV7-9 and J usage is TRBJ2-7; 12 bases map to TRBD2. Germline-derived CDR1 and CDR2 are SEHNR and FQNEAQ (reference sequence). The CDR3 runs 19 residues. After removal of 4 bases from V and 2 bases from J, the junction contained 15 bases not matched to a gene. Written as DNA, the CDR3 is TGTGCCAGCAGCTCTAAAGGCGGACTAGCGGGATCCCACACCTACGAGCAGTACTTC. This sequence encodes CASSSKGGLAGSHTYEQYF. The complete variable domain, with remaining parts taken from reference TRBV7-9 and TRBJ2-7, reads DTGVSQNPRHKITKRGQNVTFRCDPISEHNRLYWYRQTLGQGPEFLTYFQNEAQLEKSRLLSDRFSAERPKGSFSTLEIQRTEQGDSAMYLCASSSKGGLAGSHTYEQYFGPGTRLTVT.

The chain recombines TRBV3-1 (or the pseudogene TRBV3-2) with TRBJ2-3, with 10 bases identical to TRBD2. V was clipped by 4 bases and J by 1 base; unmatched bases: 14. The CDR3 has 19 residues. CDR1 is LGHDT and CDR2 is YNNKEL in the germline V gene (reference sequence). The CDR3 DNA follows: TGTGCCAGCAGCCCACAAGGACGAGGGCTAGCGGGGGGCACAGATACGCAGTATTTT. Translation: CASSPQGRGLAGGTDTQYF.

The chain uses TRBV5-5 and TRBJ2-5, with D perhaps TRBD1 (6 bases). Trimming removed 0 bases at V and 3 bases at J, with 12 bases between. Germline V gene sequence: CDR1 SGHKS, CDR2 YYEKEE (reference sequence). The CDR3 has 15 amino acids. For the CDR3, the DNA is TGTGCCAGCAGCTTGGCCGGGACAAACAAAGAGACCCAGTACTTC. Translated: CASSLAGTNKETQYF.

The chain combines TRBV7-2 with TRBJ2-7; 8 bases are a match to TRBD2. Trimming cost V 5 bases and J 5 bases; bases outside gene matches: 11. Germline V gene data show CDR1 as SGHTA and CDR2 as FQGNSA. This CDR3 is built from 15 residues. CDR3 in amino acids: CASSRLGSGTHEQYF. For the CDR3, the DNA is TGTGCCAGCAGCAGGCTGGGTAGCGGGACCCACGAGCAGTACTTC.

The V call is TRBV28, the J call TRBJ1-1; D is perhaps TRBD1 (6 bases). The CDR3 runs to 13 residues. Germline CDR1 is MDHEN and CDR2 is SYDVKM. Deletions cut 10 bases from V and 4 bases from J, with 16 bases between. CDR3 DNA sequence: TGTGCCATTAATCGGGGGGGGGCCACTGAAGCTTTCTTT. It codes for CAINRGGATEAFF.

The genes are TRBV20-1 and TRBJ1-1, with D hard to call. Trimming left V 6 bases short and J 1 base short, with 6 bases between. CDR3 length: 11 residues. Germline CDR1 is DFQATT and CDR2 is SNEGSKA (reference sequence). DNA for the CDR3: TGCAGTGCCACCGGGAACACTGAAGCTTTCTTT. Its translation: CSATGNTEAFF.